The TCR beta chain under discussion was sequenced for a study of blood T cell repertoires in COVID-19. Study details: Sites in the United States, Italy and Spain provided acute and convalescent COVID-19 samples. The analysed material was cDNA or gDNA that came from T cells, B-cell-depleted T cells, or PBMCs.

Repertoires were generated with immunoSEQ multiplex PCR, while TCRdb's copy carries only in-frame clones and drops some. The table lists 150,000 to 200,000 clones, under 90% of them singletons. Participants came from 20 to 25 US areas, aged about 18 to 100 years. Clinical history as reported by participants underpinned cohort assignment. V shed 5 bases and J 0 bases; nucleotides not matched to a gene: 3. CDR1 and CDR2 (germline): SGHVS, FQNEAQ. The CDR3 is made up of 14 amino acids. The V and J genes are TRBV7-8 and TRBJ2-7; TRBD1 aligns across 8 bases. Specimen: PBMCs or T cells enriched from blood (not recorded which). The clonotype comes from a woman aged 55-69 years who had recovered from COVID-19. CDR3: CASSLQGASYEQYF. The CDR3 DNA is TGTGCCAGCAGCCTCCAGGGGGCCTCCTACGAGCAGTACTTC.